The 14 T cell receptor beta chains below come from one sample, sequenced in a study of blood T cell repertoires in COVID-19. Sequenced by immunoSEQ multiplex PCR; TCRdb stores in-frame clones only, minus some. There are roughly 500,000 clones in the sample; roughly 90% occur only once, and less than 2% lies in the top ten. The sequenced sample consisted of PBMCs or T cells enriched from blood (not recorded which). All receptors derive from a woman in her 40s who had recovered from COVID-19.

The CDR3 is CASSLVARSGSNEQYF. DNA of the CDR3: TGTGCCAGCAGCTTAGTGGCCCGGAGCGGGAGTAACGAGCAGTACTTC. The V call is TRBV7-6, the J call TRBJ2-7; 8 bases are shared with TRBD2. The CDR3 runs to 16 residues. The V gene's germline CDR1 is SGHVS and CDR2 FNYEAQ. V gave up 1 base and J gave up 5 bases; unmatched junction bases: 10. Full variable domain (rest looked up from reference TRBV7-6 and TRBJ2-7): GAGVSQSPRYKVTKRGQDVALRCDPISGHVSLYWYRQALGQGPEFLTYFNYEAQQDKSGLPNDRFSAERPEGSISTLTIQRTEQRDSAMYRCASSLVARSGSNEQYFGPGTRLTVT.

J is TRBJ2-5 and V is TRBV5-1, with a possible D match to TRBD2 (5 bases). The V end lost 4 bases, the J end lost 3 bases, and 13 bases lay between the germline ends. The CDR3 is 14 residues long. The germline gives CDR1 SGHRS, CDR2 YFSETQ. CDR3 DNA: TGCGCCAGCAGCCCGGGATCGGGTGAAGAGACCCAGTACTTC. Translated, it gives CASSPGSGEETQYF.

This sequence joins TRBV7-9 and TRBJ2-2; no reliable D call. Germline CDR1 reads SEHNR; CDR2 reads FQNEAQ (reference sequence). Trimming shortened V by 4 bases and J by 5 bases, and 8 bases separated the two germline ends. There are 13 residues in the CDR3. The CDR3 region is CASSYAGTGELFF. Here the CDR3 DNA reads TGTGCCAGCAGCTACGCCGGGACCGGGGAGCTGTTTTTT.

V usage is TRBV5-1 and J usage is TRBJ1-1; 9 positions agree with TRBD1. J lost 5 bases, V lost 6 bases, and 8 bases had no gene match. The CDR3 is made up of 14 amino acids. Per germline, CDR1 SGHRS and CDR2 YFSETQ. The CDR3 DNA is TGCGCCAGCACCACAGGGGGCAGGATAACTGAAGCTTTCTTT. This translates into CASTTGGRITEAFF.

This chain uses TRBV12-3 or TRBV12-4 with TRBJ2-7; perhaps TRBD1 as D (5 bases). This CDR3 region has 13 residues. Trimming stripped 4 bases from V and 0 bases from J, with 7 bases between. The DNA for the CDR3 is TGTGCCAGCAGTTCACAGGTCTCCTACGAGCAGTACTTC. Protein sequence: CASSSQVSYEQYF.

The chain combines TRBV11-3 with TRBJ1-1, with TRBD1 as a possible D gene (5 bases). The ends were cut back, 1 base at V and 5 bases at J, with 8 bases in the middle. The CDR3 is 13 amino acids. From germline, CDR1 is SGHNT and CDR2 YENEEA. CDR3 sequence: CASSLGRETEAFF. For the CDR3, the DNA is TGTGCCAGCAGCTTAGGCAGGGAAACTGAAGCTTTCTTT.

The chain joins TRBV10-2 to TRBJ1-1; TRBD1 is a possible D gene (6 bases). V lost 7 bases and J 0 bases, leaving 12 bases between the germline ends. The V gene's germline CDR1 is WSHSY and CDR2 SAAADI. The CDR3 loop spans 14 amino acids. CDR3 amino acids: CASKVGALNTEAFF. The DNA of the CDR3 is TGCGCCAGCAAAGTGGGGGCTTTGAACACTGAAGCTTTCTTT.

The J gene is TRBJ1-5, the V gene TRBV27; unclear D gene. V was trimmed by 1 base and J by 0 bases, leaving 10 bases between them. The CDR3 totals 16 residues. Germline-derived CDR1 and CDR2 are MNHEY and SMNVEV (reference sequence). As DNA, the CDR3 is TGTGCCAGCAGTTTATTAGGGAGGGATAGCAATCAGCCCCAGCATTTT. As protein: CASSLLGRDSNQPQHF.

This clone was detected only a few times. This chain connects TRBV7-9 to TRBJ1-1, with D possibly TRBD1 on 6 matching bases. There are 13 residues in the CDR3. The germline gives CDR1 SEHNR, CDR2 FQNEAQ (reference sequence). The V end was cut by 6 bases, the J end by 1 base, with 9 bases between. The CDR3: CASRWTENTEAFF. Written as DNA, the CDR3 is TGTGCCAGCAGGTGGACAGAGAACACTGAAGCTTTCTTT.

The CDR3 protein is CASSLRPGQGGYGYTF. CDR3 coding DNA: TGTGCCAGCAGCTTACGACCAGGACAGGGCGGATATGGCTACACCTTC. V gene TRBV11-3 combines with J gene TRBJ1-2; 8 bases align to TRBD1. This CDR3 is built from 16 residues. CDR1 and CDR2 from the germline V gene are SGHNT and YENEEA. Trimming at V came to 2 bases and at J to 5 bases, leaving 10 bases not matched to a gene.

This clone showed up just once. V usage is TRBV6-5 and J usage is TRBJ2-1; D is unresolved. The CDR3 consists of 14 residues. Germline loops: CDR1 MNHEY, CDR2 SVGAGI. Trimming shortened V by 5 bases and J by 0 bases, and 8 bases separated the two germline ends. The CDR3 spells CASSPWSSYNEQFF. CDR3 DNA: TGTGCCAGCAGTCCCTGGAGCTCCTACAATGAGCAGTTCTTC.

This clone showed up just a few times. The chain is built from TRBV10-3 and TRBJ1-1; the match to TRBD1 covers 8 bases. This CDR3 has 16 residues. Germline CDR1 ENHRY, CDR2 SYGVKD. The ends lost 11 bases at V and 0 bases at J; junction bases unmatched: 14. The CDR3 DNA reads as TGTGCCTCCGGGACAGGCAATTCTTGGATGAACACTGAAGCTTTCTTT. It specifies CASGTGNSWMNTEAFF.

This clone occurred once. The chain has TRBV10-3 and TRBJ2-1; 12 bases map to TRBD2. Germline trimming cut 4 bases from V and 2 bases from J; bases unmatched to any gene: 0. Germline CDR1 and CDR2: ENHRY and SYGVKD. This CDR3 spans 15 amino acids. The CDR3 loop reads CAISGTSGTYNEQFF. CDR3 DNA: TGTGCCATCAGTGGGACTAGCGGGACCTACAATGAGCAGTTCTTC.

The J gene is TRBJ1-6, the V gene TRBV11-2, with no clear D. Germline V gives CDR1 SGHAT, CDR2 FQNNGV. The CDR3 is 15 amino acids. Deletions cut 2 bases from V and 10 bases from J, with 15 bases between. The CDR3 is CASSLIGVHGSPLHF. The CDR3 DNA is TGTGCCAGCAGCTTAATCGGGGTCCACGGCTCACCCCTCCACTTT.